Listed below are T cell receptor beta chains from one sample, sequenced in a study of cytomegalovirus exposure and HLA in healthy donors. Sequenced by immunoSEQ multiplex PCR; TCRdb stores in-frame clones only, minus some. The repertoire holds 180,000 or so clones, with 86% as singletons. Input material: PBMCs. The source of these receptors is a man aged 18 to 30 in good health and CMV-seropositive. Both conserved end residues are part of each CDR3. The order of the fields is J gene, V gene, CDR3 protein.

TRBJ2-3	TRBV14	CASSQVRHTDTQYF
TRBJ2-7	TRBV5-6	CASTSSYEQYF
TRBJ1-4	TRBV27	CASSNDRVNEKLFF
TRBJ2-1	TRBV5-1	CASSVRLAGGNNEQFF
TRBJ2-1	TRBV2	CASSEGGSGSREQFF
TRBJ1-1	TRBV29-1	CSVAWEGARGTFF
TRBJ1-5	TRBV2	CASSVGTSNQPQHF
TRBJ1-4	TRBV23-1	CASTLGLTNEKLFF
TRBJ2-7	TRBV11-2	CASSSPDRGAYEQYF
TRBJ1-1	TRBV28	CASTPGQGGRNTEAFF
TRBJ2-1	TRBV6-4	CASSVGGEYNEQFF
TRBJ2-5	TRBV30	CAWSAQGRGSQYF
TRBJ2-7	TRBV7-6	CASSRSAGIPYEQYF
TRBJ2-2	TRBV25-1	CASSEVRDFHTGELFF